This T cell receptor beta chain was recorded in a study of blood T cell repertoires in COVID-19. Across the whole study: Both acute and convalescent COVID-19 samples were obtained from the United States, Italy and Spain. Nucleic acid was either cDNA or gDNA, and it came from T cells, B-cell-depleted T cells, or PBMCs.

Authors' methods: The assay estimated nucleated cells by amplifying reference gene primers. This table comes from immunoSEQ multiplex PCR, and its TCRdb copy is limited to in-frame clones, with some not included. The DNA gave D and trimming, while V, J and clone size come from that table. Here the sample spans some 120,000 clones, about 88% being singletons. Seattle enrolled patients during active infection and tracked them longitudinally. This CDR3 has 16 residues. This TCR was recovered from a man aged 60-69 years with COVID-19, enrolled during active disease. Sequencing used peripheral blood. The chain carries TRBV21-1 and TRBJ2-2; the table's D call TRBD1 went unverified against the DNA. TRBV21-1 is shown as a pseudogene. CDR3 loop: CASSIWDRTNTGELFF. CDR3 coding DNA: TGTGCCAGCAGCATCTGGGACAGGACAAACACCGGGGAGCTGTTTTTT.